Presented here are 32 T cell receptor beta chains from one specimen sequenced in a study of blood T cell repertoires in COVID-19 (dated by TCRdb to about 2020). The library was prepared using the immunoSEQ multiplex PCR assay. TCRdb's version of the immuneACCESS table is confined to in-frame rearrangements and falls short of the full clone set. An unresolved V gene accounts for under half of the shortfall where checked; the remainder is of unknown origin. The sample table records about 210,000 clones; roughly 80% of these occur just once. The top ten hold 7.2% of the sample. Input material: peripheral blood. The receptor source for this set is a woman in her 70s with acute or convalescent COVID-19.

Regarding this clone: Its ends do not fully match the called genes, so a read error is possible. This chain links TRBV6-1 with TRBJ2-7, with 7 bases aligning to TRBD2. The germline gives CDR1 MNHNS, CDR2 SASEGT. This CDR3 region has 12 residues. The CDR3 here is CASSDWGGEINF. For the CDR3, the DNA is TGTGCCAGCAGTGATTGGGGGGGGGAAATCAACTTC.

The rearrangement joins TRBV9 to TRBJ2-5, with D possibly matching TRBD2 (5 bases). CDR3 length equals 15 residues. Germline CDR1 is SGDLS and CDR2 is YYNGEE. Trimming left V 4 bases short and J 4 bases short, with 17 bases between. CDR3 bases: TGTGCCAGCAGCCCCCTAGCTGAGGGCAGAGAGACCCAGTACTTC. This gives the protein CASSPLAEGRETQYF.

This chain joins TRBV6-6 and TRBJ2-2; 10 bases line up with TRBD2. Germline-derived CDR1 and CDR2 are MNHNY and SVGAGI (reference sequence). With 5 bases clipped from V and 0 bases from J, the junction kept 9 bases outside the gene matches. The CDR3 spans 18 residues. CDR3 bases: TGTGCCAGCAGTCTCCGGGGGAGCGGGGGGGCGAACACCGGGGAGCTGTTTTTT. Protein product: CASSLRGSGGANTGELFF.

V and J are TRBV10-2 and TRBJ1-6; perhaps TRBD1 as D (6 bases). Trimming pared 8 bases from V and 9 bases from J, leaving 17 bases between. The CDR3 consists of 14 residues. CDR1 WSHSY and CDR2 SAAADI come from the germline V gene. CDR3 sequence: CASDEGQGSSPLHF. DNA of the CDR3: TGCGCCAGCGACGAAGGGCAGGGGTCTTCACCCCTCCACTTT.

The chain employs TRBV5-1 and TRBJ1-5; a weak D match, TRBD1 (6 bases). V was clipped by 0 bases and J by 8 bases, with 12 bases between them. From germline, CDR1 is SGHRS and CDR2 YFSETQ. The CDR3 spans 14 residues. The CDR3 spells CASSLGQDLKPQHF. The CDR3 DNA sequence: TGCGCCAGCAGCTTGGGACAGGACTTAAAGCCCCAGCATTTT.

The CDR3 sequence: CASAYGRAVTGELFF. The CDR3, as DNA: TGCGCCAGCGCCTACGGGAGGGCGGTAACCGGGGAGCTGTTTTTT. This chain joins TRBV5-1 and TRBJ2-2; 8 bases line up with TRBD2. Looked up from germline, CDR1 is SGHRS and CDR2 is YFSETQ. This CDR3 is built from 15 residues. V was clipped by 7 bases and J by 5 bases; unmatched bases: 10.

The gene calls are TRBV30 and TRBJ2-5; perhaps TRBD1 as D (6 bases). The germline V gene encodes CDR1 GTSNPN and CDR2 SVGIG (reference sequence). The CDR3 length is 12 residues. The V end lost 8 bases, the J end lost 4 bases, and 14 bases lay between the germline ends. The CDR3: CARGRGSETQYF. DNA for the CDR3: TGTGCCCGGGGCAGGGGATCAGAGACCCAGTACTTC.

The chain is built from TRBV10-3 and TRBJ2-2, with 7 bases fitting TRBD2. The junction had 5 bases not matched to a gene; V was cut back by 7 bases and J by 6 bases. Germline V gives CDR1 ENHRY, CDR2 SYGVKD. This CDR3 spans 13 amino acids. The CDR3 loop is CAIKGGGPGELFF. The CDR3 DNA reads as TGTGCCATCAAGGGCGGGGGTCCCGGGGAGCTGTTTTTT.

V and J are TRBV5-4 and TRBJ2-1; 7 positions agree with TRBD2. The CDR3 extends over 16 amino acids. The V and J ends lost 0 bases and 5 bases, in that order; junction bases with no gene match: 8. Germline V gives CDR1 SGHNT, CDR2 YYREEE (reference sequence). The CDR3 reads CASSLDGSSGHNEQFF. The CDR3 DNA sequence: TGTGCCAGCAGCTTGGATGGGTCTAGCGGCCACAATGAGCAGTTCTTC.

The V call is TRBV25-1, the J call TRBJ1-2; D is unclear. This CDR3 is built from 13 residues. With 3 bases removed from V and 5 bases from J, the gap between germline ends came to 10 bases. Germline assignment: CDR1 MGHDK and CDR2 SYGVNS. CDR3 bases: TGTGCCAGCAGTGACGGAGCCTTTTATGGCTACACCTTC. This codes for CASSDGAFYGYTF.

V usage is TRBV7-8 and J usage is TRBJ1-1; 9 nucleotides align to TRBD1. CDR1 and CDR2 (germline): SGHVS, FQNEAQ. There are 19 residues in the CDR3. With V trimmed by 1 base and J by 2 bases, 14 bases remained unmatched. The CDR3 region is CASSLGLRWGQGPNTEAFF. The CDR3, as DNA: TGTGCCAGCAGCTTAGGTTTGCGGTGGGGACAGGGACCAAACACTGAAGCTTTCTTT.

The chain's CDR3 is CASSPESNTDTQYF. CDR3 bases: TGTGCCAGCTCACCAGAGTCTAACACAGATACGCAGTATTTT. The chain has TRBV18 and TRBJ2-3; D is ambiguous. The CDR3 extends over 14 amino acids. V was trimmed by 2 bases and J by 2 bases, leaving 8 bases between them. Per germline, CDR1 KGHSH and CDR2 LQKENI.

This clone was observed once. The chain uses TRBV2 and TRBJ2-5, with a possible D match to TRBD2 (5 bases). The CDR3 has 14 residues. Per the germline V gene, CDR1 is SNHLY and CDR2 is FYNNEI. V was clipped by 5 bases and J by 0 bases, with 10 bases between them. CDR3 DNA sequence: TGTGCCAGCAGTCCACCGACTAACCAAGAGACCCAGTACTTC. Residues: CASSPPTNQETQYF. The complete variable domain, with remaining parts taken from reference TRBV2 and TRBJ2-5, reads EPEVTQTPSHQVTQMGQEVILRCVPISNHLYFYWYRQILGQKVEFLVSFYNNEISEKSEIFDDQFSVERPDGSNFTLKIRSTKLEDSAMYFCASSPPTNQETQYFGPGTRLLVL.

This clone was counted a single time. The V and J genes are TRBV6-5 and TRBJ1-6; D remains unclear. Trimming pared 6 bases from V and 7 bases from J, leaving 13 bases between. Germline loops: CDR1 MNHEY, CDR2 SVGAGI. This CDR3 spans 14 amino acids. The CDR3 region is CASRKGVRNSPLHF. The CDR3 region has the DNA TGTGCCAGCAGGAAAGGAGTCCGGAATTCACCCCTCCACTTT.

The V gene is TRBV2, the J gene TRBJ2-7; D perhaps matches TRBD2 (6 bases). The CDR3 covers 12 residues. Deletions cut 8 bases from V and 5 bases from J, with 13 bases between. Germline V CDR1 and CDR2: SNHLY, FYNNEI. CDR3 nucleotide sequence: TGTGCCAGCCGGGCCGGGGGACACGAGCAGTACTTC. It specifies CASRAGGHEQYF. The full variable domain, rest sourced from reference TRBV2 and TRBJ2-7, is EPEVTQTPSHQVTQMGQEVILRCVPISNHLYFYWYRQILGQKVEFLVSFYNNEISEKSEIFDDQFSVERPDGSNFTLKIRSTKLEDSAMYFCASRAGGHEQYFGPGTRLTVT.

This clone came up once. CDR3 region: CASSKQLTQYF. CDR3 in DNA: TGTGCCAGCAGCAAACAGTTAACGCAGTATTTT. This chain uses TRBV3-1 (or the pseudogene TRBV3-2) with TRBJ2-3; D gene unclear. CDR3 length: 11 residues. Germline V gene lookup returns CDR1 LGHDT and CDR2 YNNKEL (reference sequence). The V and J ends lost 5 bases and 9 bases respectively, with 9 bases between them.

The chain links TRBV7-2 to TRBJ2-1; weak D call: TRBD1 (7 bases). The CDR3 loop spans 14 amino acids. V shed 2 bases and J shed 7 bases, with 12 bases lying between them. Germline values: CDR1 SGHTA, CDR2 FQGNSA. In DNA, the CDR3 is TGTGCCAGCAGCTTACATCAGGGGGGTAATGAGCAGTTCTTC. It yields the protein CASSLHQGGNEQFF. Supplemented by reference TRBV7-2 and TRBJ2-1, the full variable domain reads GAGVSQSPSNKVTEKGKDVELRCDPISGHTALYWYRQSLGQGLEFLIYFQGNSAPDKSGLPSDRFSAERTGGSVSTLTIQRTQQEDSAVYLCASSLHQGGNEQFFGPGTRLTVL.

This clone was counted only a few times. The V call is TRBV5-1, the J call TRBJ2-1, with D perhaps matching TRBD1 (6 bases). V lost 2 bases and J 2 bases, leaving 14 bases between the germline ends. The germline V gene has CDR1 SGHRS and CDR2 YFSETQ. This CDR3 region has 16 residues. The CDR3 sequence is CASSFRQVRTYNEQFF. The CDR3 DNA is TGCGCCAGCAGCTTCAGACAGGTCCGAACCTACAATGAGCAGTTCTTC.

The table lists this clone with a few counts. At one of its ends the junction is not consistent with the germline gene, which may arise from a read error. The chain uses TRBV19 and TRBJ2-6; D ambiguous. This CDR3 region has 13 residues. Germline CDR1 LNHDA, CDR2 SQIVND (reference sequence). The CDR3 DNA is TGTGCCTGTAGCAGTACTGGGGCCAACGTCCTGACTTTC. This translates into CACSSTGANVLTF. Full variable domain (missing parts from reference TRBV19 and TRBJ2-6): DGGITQSPKYLFRKEGQNVTLSCEQNLNHDAMYWYRQDPGQGLRLIYYSQIVNDFQKGDIAEGYSVSREKKESFPLTVTSAQKNPTAFYLCACSSTGANVLTFGAGSRLTVL.

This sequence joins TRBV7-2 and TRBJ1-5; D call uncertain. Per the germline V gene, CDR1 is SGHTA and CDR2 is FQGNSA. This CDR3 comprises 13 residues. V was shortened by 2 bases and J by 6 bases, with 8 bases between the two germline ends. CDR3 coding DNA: TGTGCCAGCAGCTTAAGAGGGAGTCAGCCCCAGCATTTT. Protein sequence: CASSLRGSQPQHF.

CDR3 bases: TGTGCCAGCAGCCAAGATATTTCGTATACGCAGTATTTT. Protein: CASSQDISYTQYF. This chain joins TRBV14 and TRBJ2-3; D not certain. CDR1 is SGHDN and CDR2 is FVKESK in the germline V gene. The CDR3 is 13 amino acids. The V end lost 0 bases, the J end lost 7 bases, and 8 bases lay between the germline ends.

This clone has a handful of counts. The CDR3 spells CASRNRVEQYF. CDR3 nucleotides: TGTGCCAGCAGAAACAGGGTCGAGCAGTACTTC. The V and J genes are TRBV2 and TRBJ2-7, with a weak D call TRBD1 (6 bases). The CDR3 loop spans 11 amino acids. Germline-derived CDR1 and CDR2 are SNHLY and FYNNEI. Trimming removed 6 bases at V and 6 bases at J, with 9 bases between.

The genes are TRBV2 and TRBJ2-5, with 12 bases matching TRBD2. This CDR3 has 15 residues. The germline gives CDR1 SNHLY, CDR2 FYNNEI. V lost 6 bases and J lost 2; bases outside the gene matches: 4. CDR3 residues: CASRPLAGGQETQYF. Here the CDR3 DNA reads TGTGCCAGCAGGCCGCTAGCGGGGGGGCAAGAGACCCAGTACTTC.

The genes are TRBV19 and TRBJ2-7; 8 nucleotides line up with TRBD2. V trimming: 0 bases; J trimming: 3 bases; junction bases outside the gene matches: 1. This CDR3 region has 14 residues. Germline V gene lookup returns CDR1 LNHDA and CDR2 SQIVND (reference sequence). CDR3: CASSIEAGVYEQYF. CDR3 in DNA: TGTGCCAGTAGTATAGAAGCGGGGGTCTACGAGCAGTACTTC. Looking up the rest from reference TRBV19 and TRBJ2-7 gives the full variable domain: DGGITQSPKYLFRKEGQNVTLSCEQNLNHDAMYWYRQDPGQGLRLIYYSQIVNDFQKGDIAEGYSVSREKKESFPLTVTSAQKNPTAFYLCASSIEAGVYEQYFGPGTRLTVT.

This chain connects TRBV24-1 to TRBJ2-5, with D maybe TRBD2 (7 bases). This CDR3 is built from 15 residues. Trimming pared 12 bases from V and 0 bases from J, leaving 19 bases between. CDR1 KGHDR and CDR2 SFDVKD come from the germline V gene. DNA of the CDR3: TGTGCCCCCCGTCAATGGGGGGGCCACCAAGAGACCCAGTACTTC. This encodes CAPRQWGGHQETQYF.

For the CDR3, the DNA is TGTGCCAGTAGTATAGGGGAGCGGGGCTTCTACAATGAGCAGTTCTTC. This codes for CASSIGERGFYNEQFF. The chain couples TRBV19 to TRBJ2-1, with TRBD2 matching 7 bases. Losses at the gene ends were 1 base for V and 3 bases for J; bases not matched to a gene: 6. Germline lookup yields CDR1 LNHDA and CDR2 SQIVND (reference sequence). The CDR3 runs 16 residues.

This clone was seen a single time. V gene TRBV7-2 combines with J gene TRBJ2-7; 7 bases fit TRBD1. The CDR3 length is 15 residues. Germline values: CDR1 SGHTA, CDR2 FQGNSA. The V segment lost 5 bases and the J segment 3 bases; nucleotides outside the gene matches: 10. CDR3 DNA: TGTGCCAGCAGCCTCAACTCGGGACAGCTCTACGAGCAGTACTTC. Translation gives CASSLNSGQLYEQYF.

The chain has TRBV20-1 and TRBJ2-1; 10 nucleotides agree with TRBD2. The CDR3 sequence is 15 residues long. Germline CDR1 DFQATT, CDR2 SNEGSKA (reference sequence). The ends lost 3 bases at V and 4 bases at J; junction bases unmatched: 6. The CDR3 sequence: CSASPPSGGYNEQFF. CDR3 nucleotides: TGCAGTGCTAGTCCCCCTAGCGGGGGATACAATGAGCAGTTCTTC.

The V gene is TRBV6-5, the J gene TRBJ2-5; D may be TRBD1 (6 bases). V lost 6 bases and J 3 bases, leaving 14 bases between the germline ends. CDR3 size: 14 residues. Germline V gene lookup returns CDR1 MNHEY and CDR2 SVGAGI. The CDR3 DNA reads TGTGCCAGCAGATCTACTACAGGGAAAGAGACCCAGTACTTC. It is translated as CASRSTTGKETQYF.

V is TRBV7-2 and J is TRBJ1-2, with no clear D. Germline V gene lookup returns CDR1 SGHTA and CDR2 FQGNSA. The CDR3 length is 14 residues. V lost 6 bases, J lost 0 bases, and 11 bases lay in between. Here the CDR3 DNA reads TGTGCCAGCAGGTACAGCAACTCTAACTATGGCTACACCTTC. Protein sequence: CASRYSNSNYGYTF.

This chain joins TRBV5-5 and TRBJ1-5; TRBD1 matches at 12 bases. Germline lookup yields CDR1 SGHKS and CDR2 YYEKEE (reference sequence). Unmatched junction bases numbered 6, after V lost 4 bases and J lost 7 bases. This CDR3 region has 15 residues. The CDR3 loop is CASSRDRGRQQPQHF. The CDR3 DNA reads TGTGCCAGCAGCCGGGACAGGGGGCGTCAGCAGCCCCAGCATTTT.

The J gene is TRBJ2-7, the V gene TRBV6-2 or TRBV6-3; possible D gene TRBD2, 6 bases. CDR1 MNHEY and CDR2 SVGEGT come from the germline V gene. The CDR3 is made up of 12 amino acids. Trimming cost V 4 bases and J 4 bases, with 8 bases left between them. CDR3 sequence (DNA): TGTGCCAGCAGTTTGGGGGGATACGAGCAGTACGTC. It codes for CASSLGGYEQYV.